This is a list of T cell receptor beta chains from one sample in a study of post-analysis software for immune sequencing data. TCRdb processed the PCR reads anew with MiXCR; each CDR3 protein has one entry. The profile shows 740,000 or so distinct CDR3 sequences, 53% of them singletons. Specimen: blood. The origin of the receptors is a girl between 10 and 17 years old with multiple sclerosis. Both conserved end residues are part of each CDR3. Each record gives: clone size, D gene, V gene, J gene, CDR3 DNA, CDR3 protein. A D gene is named only where the DNA matches it firmly. Only some rows state a clone size, as once, few, many or a class for expanded clones.

clone_size: NA
d_call: NA
v_call: TRBV25-1
j_call: TRBJ2-7
cdr3_nt: TGTGCCAGCAGTACGGTTTACGAGCAGTACTTC
cdr3_aa: CASSTVYEQYF

clone_size: NA
d_call: TRBD1
v_call: TRBV11-1
j_call: TRBJ2-5
cdr3_nt: TGTGCCAGCAGCTTAAGTGGGACAGGGGGCGCGGAAACCCCAATCGAGGAGACCCAGTACTTC
cdr3_aa: CASSLSGTGGAETPIEETQYF

clone_size: NA
d_call: NA
v_call: TRBV29-1
j_call: TRBJ1-6
cdr3_nt: TGCAGCGTCCGGGAGGGTAATTCACCCCTCCACTTT
cdr3_aa: CSVREGNSPLHF

clone_size: NA
d_call: TRBD2
v_call: TRBV7-8
j_call: TRBJ2-7
cdr3_nt: TGTGCCAGCAGCTTAGCAATACTACTAGCGGGAGACGCCTACGAGCAGTACTTC
cdr3_aa: CASSLAILLAGDAYEQYF

clone_size: few
d_call: TRBD2
v_call: TRBV5-1
j_call: TRBJ2-5
cdr3_nt: TGCGCCAGCAGCTTGGTTGCGGGGGGGCCGAGTGAGACCCAGTACTTC
cdr3_aa: CASSLVAGGPSETQYF

clone_size: few
d_call: NA
v_call: TRBV7-7
j_call: TRBJ2-2
cdr3_nt: TGTGCTAGCAGCTTAAACCCCGGGACTAACACCGGGGAGCTGTTTTTT
cdr3_aa: CASSLNPGTNTGELFF

clone_size: NA
d_call: NA
v_call: TRBV5-6
j_call: TRBJ2-1
cdr3_nt: TGTGCCAGCAGCTTGTCCCCCAGGGTGGGAAATGAGCAGTTCTTC
cdr3_aa: CASSLSPRVGNEQFF

clone_size: NA
d_call: TRBD1
v_call: TRBV20-1
j_call: TRBJ2-7
cdr3_nt: TGCAGTGCAAGCCGGGACAGGGGGCTCTCCGAGCAGTACTTC
cdr3_aa: CSASRDRGLSEQYF

clone_size: NA
d_call: TRBD2
v_call: TRBV7-3
j_call: TRBJ2-1
cdr3_nt: TGTGCCAGCAGCACAGGACTAGCGGGAGGGGGGAATGAGCAGTTCTTC
cdr3_aa: CASSTGLAGGGNEQFF

clone_size: NA
d_call: NA
v_call: TRBV25-1
j_call: TRBJ1-1
cdr3_nt: TGTGCCAGCAGTGAATATACCTATACTAACGCTGAAGCTTTCTTT
cdr3_aa: CASSEYTYTNAEAFF

clone_size: few
d_call: NA
v_call: TRBV27
j_call: TRBJ2-3
cdr3_nt: TGTGCCAGCAGTTTATCTAGCGGCTATCCAGATACGCAGTATTTT
cdr3_aa: CASSLSSGYPDTQYF

clone_size: NA
d_call: TRBD2
v_call: TRBV5-5
j_call: TRBJ2-1
cdr3_nt: TGTGCCAGCAGTTTCGGGACTAGCGAGGCCCATAGAGAGCAGTTCTTC
cdr3_aa: CASSFGTSEAHREQFF

clone_size: NA
d_call: TRBD2
v_call: TRBV29-1
j_call: TRBJ2-7
cdr3_nt: TGCAGCGTTGAAACCGGGACTAGCGGGAGTACCTACGAGCAGTACTTC
cdr3_aa: CSVETGTSGSTYEQYF

clone_size: NA
d_call: TRBD1
v_call: TRBV6-5
j_call: TRBJ1-1
cdr3_nt: TGTGCCAGCAGTTACAGGGGACAGGGACTCAACACTGAAGCTTTCTTT
cdr3_aa: CASSYRGQGLNTEAFF

clone_size: few
d_call: NA
v_call: TRBV4-1
j_call: TRBJ1-2
cdr3_nt: TGCGCCAGCAGCCAAGATCCTGAGGAGCCCTATGGCTACACCTTC
cdr3_aa: CASSQDPEEPYGYTF

clone_size: NA
d_call: TRBD2
v_call: TRBV5-1
j_call: TRBJ2-7
cdr3_nt: TGCGCCAGCAGGGTAGCGGGAGAGTCGAGTTCCTACGAGCAGTACTTC
cdr3_aa: CASRVAGESSSYEQYF

clone_size: NA
d_call: NA
v_call: TRBV5-4
j_call: TRBJ1-2
cdr3_nt: TGTGCCAGCAGGCAACAGACACTCTATGGCTACACCTTC
cdr3_aa: CASRQQTLYGYTF

clone_size: NA
d_call: NA
v_call: TRBV20-1
j_call: TRBJ2-7
cdr3_nt: TGCAGTGCTGTAGGGCAGCCAACCTACGAGCAGTACTTC
cdr3_aa: CSAVGQPTYEQYF

clone_size: NA
d_call: NA
v_call: TRBV3-1
j_call: TRBJ2-7
cdr3_nt: TGTGTCAGCAGCCAAGAAACGTACTCCTACGAGCAGTACTTC
cdr3_aa: CVSSQETYSYEQYF

clone_size: few
d_call: NA
v_call: TRBV4-1
j_call: TRBJ2-3
cdr3_nt: TGCGCCAGCAGCCAAGAGAGCAGGGCAGATACGCAGTATTTT
cdr3_aa: CASSQESRADTQYF

clone_size: NA
d_call: TRBD1
v_call: TRBV29-1
j_call: TRBJ2-5
cdr3_nt: TGCAGCGTTGGCTCCGGACAGGCGATAAAGACCCAGTACTTC
cdr3_aa: CSVGSGQAIKTQYF

clone_size: NA
d_call: TRBD2
v_call: TRBV10-3
j_call: TRBJ2-1
cdr3_nt: TGTGCCATCAGCGGGAGGGCTAGCGGGAGATTCGATGAGCAGTTCTTC
cdr3_aa: CAISGRASGRFDEQFF

clone_size: NA
d_call: TRBD2
v_call: TRBV5-1
j_call: TRBJ2-1
cdr3_nt: TGCGCCAGCAGTTTGGGGTGGCGGGAGGCCTACAATGAGCAGTTCTTC
cdr3_aa: CASSLGWREAYNEQFF

clone_size: few
d_call: NA
v_call: TRBV20-1
j_call: TRBJ2-1
cdr3_nt: TGCAGTGCTAGAGAGGGGGTAGGGCATCTAATCGCAAACAATGAGCAGTTCTTC
cdr3_aa: CSAREGVGHLIANNEQFF

clone_size: few
d_call: NA
v_call: TRBV29-1
j_call: TRBJ1-1
cdr3_nt: TGCAGCGTTGATGGGTTGAACACTGAAGCTTTCTTT
cdr3_aa: CSVDGLNTEAFF

clone_size: NA
d_call: NA
v_call: TRBV3-1
j_call: TRBJ2-7
cdr3_nt: TGTGCCAGCAGCCAGGGGACAATTCCCTCCGAGCAGTACTTC
cdr3_aa: CASSQGTIPSEQYF

clone_size: few
d_call: NA
v_call: TRBV5-1
j_call: TRBJ2-7
cdr3_nt: TGCGCCAGCAGCTTGGAGGCCGAGCAGTACTTC
cdr3_aa: CASSLEAEQYF

clone_size: NA
d_call: TRBD2
v_call: TRBV12-5
j_call: TRBJ2-7
cdr3_nt: TGTGCTAGTGGTTTGGTAGCGGGGACGGGAAGCTCCTACGAGCAGTACTTC
cdr3_aa: CASGLVAGTGSSYEQYF

clone_size: NA
d_call: NA
v_call: TRBV4-1
j_call: TRBJ2-1
cdr3_nt: TGCGCCAGCAGCCAACACTATGGACGGGGGGCTTATGAGCAGTTCTTC
cdr3_aa: CASSQHYGRGAYEQFF

clone_size: NA
d_call: TRBD1
v_call: TRBV5-1
j_call: TRBJ2-5
cdr3_nt: TGCGCCAGCAGCGTCGGACAGGGGCATGAGACCCAGTACTTC
cdr3_aa: CASSVGQGHETQYF

clone_size: few
d_call: NA
v_call: TRBV29-1
j_call: TRBJ1-2
cdr3_nt: TGCAGCGCCGTGGACCCGGGGGCGAACTATGGCTACACCTTC
cdr3_aa: CSAVDPGANYGYTF

clone_size: few
d_call: NA
v_call: TRBV29-1
j_call: TRBJ1-1
cdr3_nt: TGCAGCGTTGGTCCCAGATCCGGCGGAAACACTGAAGCTTTCTTT
cdr3_aa: CSVGPRSGGNTEAFF

clone_size: once
d_call: NA
v_call: TRBV20-1
j_call: TRBJ1-2
cdr3_nt: TGCAGTGCTAGAGTGGACGGGGGCCTATTGGGCTATGGCTACACCTTC
cdr3_aa: CSARVDGGLLGYGYTF

clone_size: NA
d_call: NA
v_call: TRBV6-6
j_call: TRBJ1-1
cdr3_nt: TGTGCCAGCAGTTACTCGATGGGCACTGAAGCTTTCTTT
cdr3_aa: CASSYSMGTEAFF

clone_size: NA
d_call: TRBD1
v_call: TRBV29-1
j_call: TRBJ2-4
cdr3_nt: TGCAGCGTTGAAGATTTGAGGGGGCGAGAGGTAGGAATTCAGTACTTC
cdr3_aa: CSVEDLRGREVGIQYF

clone_size: NA
d_call: TRBD2
v_call: TRBV9
j_call: TRBJ2-1
cdr3_nt: TGTGCCAGCAGCCCTCGGGGGGGCCAGTACAATGAGCAGTTCTTC
cdr3_aa: CASSPRGGQYNEQFF

clone_size: NA
d_call: TRBD2
v_call: TRBV12-3/TRBV12-4
j_call: TRBJ2-1
cdr3_nt: TGTGCCAGTCACGAGGCTAGCGGGGGATACAATGAGCAGTTCTTC
cdr3_aa: CASHEASGGYNEQFF

clone_size: once
d_call: NA
v_call: TRBV12-3/TRBV12-4
j_call: TRBJ1-1
cdr3_nt: TGTGCCAGCAGTTTAGTCTCCGGAGGGGGTGGCACTGAAGCTTTCTTT
cdr3_aa: CASSLVSGGGGTEAFF

clone_size: few
d_call: NA
v_call: TRBV5-1
j_call: TRBJ2-3
cdr3_nt: TGTGCCAGCAGCTTAACTGGGACTAGCACAGATACGCAGTATTTT
cdr3_aa: CASSLTGTSTDTQYF

clone_size: few
d_call: TRBD2
v_call: TRBV5-1
j_call: TRBJ2-7
cdr3_nt: TGCGCCAGCAGCCCGCTAGGACTAGCGGGAGGGCCGTTCTCCTACGAGCAGTACTTC
cdr3_aa: CASSPLGLAGGPFSYEQYF

clone_size: few
d_call: TRBD1
v_call: TRBV7-6
j_call: TRBJ2-7
cdr3_nt: TGTGCCAGCAGTTACGGACAGGAGAGCTCCTACGAGCAGTACTTC
cdr3_aa: CASSYGQESSYEQYF

clone_size: NA
d_call: TRBD1
v_call: TRBV5-1
j_call: TRBJ2-7
cdr3_nt: TGCGCCAGCAGCCGGGACAGGGTCCGCTCCTACAATGAGCAGTACTTC
cdr3_aa: CASSRDRVRSYNEQYF

clone_size: few
d_call: TRBD1
v_call: TRBV7-2
j_call: TRBJ2-7
cdr3_nt: TGTGCCAGCAGCTGGTTGACAGGGCCCAACGAGCAGTACTTC
cdr3_aa: CASSWLTGPNEQYF

clone_size: few
d_call: NA
v_call: TRBV6-5
j_call: TRBJ1-5
cdr3_nt: TGTGCCAGCAGGTCGCGGGGATATAGCAATCAGCCCCAGCATTTT
cdr3_aa: CASRSRGYSNQPQHF

clone_size: NA
d_call: NA
v_call: TRBV5-1
j_call: TRBJ1-2
cdr3_nt: TGCGCCAGCAGCTTGGCCCAAGCAGGAAACTATGGCTACACCTTC
cdr3_aa: CASSLAQAGNYGYTF

clone_size: few
d_call: TRBD2
v_call: TRBV6-4
j_call: TRBJ2-1
cdr3_nt: TGTGCCAGCAGTCCTCAGACTAGCGGGAGTGGTAATGAGCAGTTCTTC
cdr3_aa: CASSPQTSGSGNEQFF

clone_size: once
d_call: NA
v_call: TRBV18
j_call: TRBJ2-3
cdr3_nt: TGTGCCAGCTCACCAAGGGGCCGGAGCACAGATACGCAGTATTTT
cdr3_aa: CASSPRGRSTDTQYF

clone_size: few
d_call: TRBD1
v_call: TRBV12-3/TRBV12-4
j_call: TRBJ2-1
cdr3_nt: TGTGCCAGCAGTCCGTTCCCCTGGGACAGGGAGGACAATGAGCAGTTCTTC
cdr3_aa: CASSPFPWDREDNEQFF

clone_size: NA
d_call: NA
v_call: TRBV29-1
j_call: TRBJ2-7
cdr3_nt: TGCAGTGGTGGGCTCCCCTACGAGCAGTACTTC
cdr3_aa: CSGGLPYEQYF

clone_size: few
d_call: NA
v_call: TRBV10-3
j_call: TRBJ2-7
cdr3_nt: TGTGCCACCCGAGGAGGGCCGAGCTCCTACGAGCAGTACTTC
cdr3_aa: CATRGGPSSYEQYF

clone_size: NA
d_call: NA
v_call: TRBV6-5
j_call: TRBJ2-7
cdr3_nt: TGTGCCAGCAGTTACCGTGGGGCTGAAGCCACAGGGAGGCCCTACGAGCAGTACTTC
cdr3_aa: CASSYRGAEATGRPYEQYF

clone_size: NA
d_call: TRBD2
v_call: TRBV28
j_call: TRBJ2-3
cdr3_nt: TGTGCCAGCAGTTCGCAGACTAGCGGGGGAGCGAATACGCAGTATTTT
cdr3_aa: CASSSQTSGGANTQYF

clone_size: few
d_call: NA
v_call: TRBV29-1
j_call: TRBJ2-3
cdr3_nt: TGCAGCGTTGATTCCGGGGTCCTCACAGATACGCAGTATTTT
cdr3_aa: CSVDSGVLTDTQYF

clone_size: NA
d_call: NA
v_call: TRBV6-5
j_call: TRBJ2-3
cdr3_nt: TGTGCCAGCAGTTACGGTCCGTTAGGGGGCACAGATACGCAGTATTTT
cdr3_aa: CASSYGPLGGTDTQYF

clone_size: few
d_call: NA
v_call: TRBV20-1
j_call: TRBJ2-7
cdr3_nt: TGCAGTGCTAGGGCCCGGTCGGGGTCCTACGAGCAGTACTTC
cdr3_aa: CSARARSGSYEQYF

clone_size: few
d_call: TRBD2
v_call: TRBV10-3
j_call: TRBJ2-1
cdr3_nt: TGTGCCATCCAGGGAGGGGCCTACTACAATGAGCAGTTCTTC
cdr3_aa: CAIQGGAYYNEQFF

clone_size: NA
d_call: TRBD1
v_call: TRBV14
j_call: TRBJ2-5
cdr3_nt: TGTGCCAGCAGCCGTCGAGGTAGCGGACAGGGGTACCAAGAGACCCAGTACTTC
cdr3_aa: CASSRRGSGQGYQETQYF

clone_size: NA
d_call: TRBD1
v_call: TRBV29-1
j_call: TRBJ1-1
cdr3_nt: TGCAGCGTTGAAGACCGGACGATGGGACAGGCCGCCGGGGCTTTCTTT
cdr3_aa: CSVEDRTMGQAAGAFF

clone_size: NA
d_call: TRBD1
v_call: TRBV6-5
j_call: TRBJ2-7
cdr3_nt: TGTGCCAGCAAACAAACGACAGGGGGGTCCTACGAGCAGTACTTC
cdr3_aa: CASKQTTGGSYEQYF

clone_size: few
d_call: TRBD1
v_call: TRBV29-1
j_call: TRBJ2-1
cdr3_nt: TGCAGCGCCTTAGTCCCCCCACCTGGCCAGGGGGTAGTTTATGAGCAGTTCTTC
cdr3_aa: CSALVPPPGQGVVYEQFF